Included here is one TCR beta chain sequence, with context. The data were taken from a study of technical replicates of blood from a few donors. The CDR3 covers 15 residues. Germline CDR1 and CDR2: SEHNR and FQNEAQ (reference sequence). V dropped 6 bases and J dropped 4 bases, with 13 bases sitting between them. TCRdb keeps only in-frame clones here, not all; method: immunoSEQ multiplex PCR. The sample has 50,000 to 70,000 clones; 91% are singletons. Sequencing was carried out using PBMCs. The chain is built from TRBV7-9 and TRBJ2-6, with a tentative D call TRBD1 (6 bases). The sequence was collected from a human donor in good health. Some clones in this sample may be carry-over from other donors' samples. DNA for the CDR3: TGTGCCAGCAGTCATGGGCAGGGGGGGGCCAACGTCCTGACTTTC. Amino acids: CASSHGQGGANVLTF.